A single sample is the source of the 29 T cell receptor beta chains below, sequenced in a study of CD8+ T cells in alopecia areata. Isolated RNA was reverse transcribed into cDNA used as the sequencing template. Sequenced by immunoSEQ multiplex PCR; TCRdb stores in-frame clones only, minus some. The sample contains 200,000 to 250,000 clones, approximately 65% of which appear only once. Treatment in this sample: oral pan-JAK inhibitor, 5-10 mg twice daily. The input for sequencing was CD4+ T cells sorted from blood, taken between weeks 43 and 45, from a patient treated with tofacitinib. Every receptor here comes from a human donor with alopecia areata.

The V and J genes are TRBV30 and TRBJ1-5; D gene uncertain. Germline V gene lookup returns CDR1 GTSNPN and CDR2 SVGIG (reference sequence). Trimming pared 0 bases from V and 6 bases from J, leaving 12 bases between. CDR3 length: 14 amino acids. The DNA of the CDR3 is TGTGCCTGGAGTGTAGGCCAGATCGGTCAGCCCCAGCATTTT. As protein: CAWSVGQIGQPQHF.

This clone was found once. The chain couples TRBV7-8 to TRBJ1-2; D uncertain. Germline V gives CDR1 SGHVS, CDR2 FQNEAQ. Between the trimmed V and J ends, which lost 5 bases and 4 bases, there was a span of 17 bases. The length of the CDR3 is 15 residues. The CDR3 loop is CASSLGVTLGYGYTF. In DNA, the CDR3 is TGTGCCAGCAGCCTGGGAGTTACCCTGGGCTATGGCTACACCTTC.

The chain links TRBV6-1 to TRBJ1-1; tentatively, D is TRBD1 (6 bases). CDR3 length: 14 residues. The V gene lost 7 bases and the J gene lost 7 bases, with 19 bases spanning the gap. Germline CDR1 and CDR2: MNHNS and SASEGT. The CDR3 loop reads CASTPTRQVNEAFF. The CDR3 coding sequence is TGTGCCAGCACCCCAACCAGACAGGTTAATGAAGCTTTCTTT.

In DNA, the CDR3 is TGTGCCAGCAGCTTGCAAGGGGGCTCTGGGGCCAACGTCCTGACTTTC. Translation gives CASSLQGGSGANVLTF. The chain combines TRBV7-2 with TRBJ2-6; weak D call: TRBD1 (6 bases). CDR3 length: 16 residues. Germline values: CDR1 SGHTA, CDR2 FQGNSA. V lost 3 bases and J lost 0, with 9 bases in between. Based on the CDR3 plus reference TRBV7-2 and TRBJ2-6, the full variable domain is GAGVSQSPSNKVTEKGKDVELRCDPISGHTALYWYRQSLGQGLEFLIYFQGNSAPDKSGLPSDRFSAERTGGSVSTLTIQRTQQEDSAVYLCASSLQGGSGANVLTFGAGSRLTVL.

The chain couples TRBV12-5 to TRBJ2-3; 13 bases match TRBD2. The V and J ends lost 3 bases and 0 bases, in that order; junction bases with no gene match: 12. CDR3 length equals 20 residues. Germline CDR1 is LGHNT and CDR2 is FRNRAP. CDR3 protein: CASGFGLAGESSPSTDTQYF. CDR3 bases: TGTGCTAGTGGTTTCGGACTAGCGGGGGAGTCCTCTCCTAGCACAGATACGCAGTATTTT.

Here the CDR3 DNA reads TGCGCCAGCAGCTTGGAGGGGGGAGGCAATTCACCCCTCCACTTT. Protein sequence: CASSLEGGGNSPLHF. The chain recombines TRBV5-1 with TRBJ1-6; TRBD1 might be the D (6 bases). The CDR3 loop spans 15 amino acids. V dropped 0 bases and J dropped 7 bases, with 11 bases sitting between them. Germline CDR1 and CDR2: SGHRS and YFSETQ.

The CDR3 here is CSVERQLEAFF. Here the CDR3 DNA reads TGCAGCGTTGAGAGGCAGCTTGAAGCTTTCTTT. The V and J genes are TRBV29-1 and TRBJ1-1; D uncertain. CDR3 length: 11 amino acids. V lost 3 bases and J lost 7, with 9 bases in between. Germline-derived CDR1 and CDR2 are SQVTM and ANQGSEA.

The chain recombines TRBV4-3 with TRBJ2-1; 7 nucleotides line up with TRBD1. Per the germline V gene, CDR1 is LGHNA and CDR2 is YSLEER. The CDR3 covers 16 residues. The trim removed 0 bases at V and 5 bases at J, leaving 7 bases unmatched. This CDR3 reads CASSQEGQRPNNEQFF. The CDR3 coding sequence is TGCGCCAGCAGCCAAGAGGGACAGCGGCCCAACAATGAGCAGTTCTTC.

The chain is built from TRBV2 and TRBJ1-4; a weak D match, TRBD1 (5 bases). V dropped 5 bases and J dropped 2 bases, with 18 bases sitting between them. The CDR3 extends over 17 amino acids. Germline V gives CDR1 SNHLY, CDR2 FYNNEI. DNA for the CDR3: TGTGCCAGCAGTTTAACCCTCCCGACAGCGACTAATGAAAAACTGTTTTTT. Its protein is CASSLTLPTATNEKLFF. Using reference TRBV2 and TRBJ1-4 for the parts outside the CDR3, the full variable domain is EPEVTQTPSHQVTQMGQEVILRCVPISNHLYFYWYRQILGQKVEFLVSFYNNEISEKSEIFDDQFSVERPDGSNFTLKIRSTKLEDSAMYFCASSLTLPTATNEKLFFGSGTQLSVL.

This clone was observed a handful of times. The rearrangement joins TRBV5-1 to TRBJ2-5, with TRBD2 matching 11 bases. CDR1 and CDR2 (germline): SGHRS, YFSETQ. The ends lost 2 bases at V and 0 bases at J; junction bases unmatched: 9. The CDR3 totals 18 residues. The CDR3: CASSFPLTSGGNQETQYF. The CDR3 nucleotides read TGCGCCAGCAGCTTTCCCTTAACTAGCGGGGGAAACCAAGAGACCCAGTACTTC.

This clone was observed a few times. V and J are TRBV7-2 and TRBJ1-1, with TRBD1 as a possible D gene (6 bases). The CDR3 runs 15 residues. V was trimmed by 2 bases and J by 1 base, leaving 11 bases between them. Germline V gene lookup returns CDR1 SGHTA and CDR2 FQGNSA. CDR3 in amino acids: CASSLLNRENTEAFF. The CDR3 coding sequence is TGTGCCAGCAGCTTACTCAACAGGGAGAACACTGAAGCTTTCTTT.

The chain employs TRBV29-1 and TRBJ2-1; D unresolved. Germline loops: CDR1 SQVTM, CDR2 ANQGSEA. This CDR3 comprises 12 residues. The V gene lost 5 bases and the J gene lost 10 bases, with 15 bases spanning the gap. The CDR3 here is CSVQYLDEEQFF. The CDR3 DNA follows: TGCAGCGTTCAGTACCTCGACGAGGAGCAGTTCTTC.

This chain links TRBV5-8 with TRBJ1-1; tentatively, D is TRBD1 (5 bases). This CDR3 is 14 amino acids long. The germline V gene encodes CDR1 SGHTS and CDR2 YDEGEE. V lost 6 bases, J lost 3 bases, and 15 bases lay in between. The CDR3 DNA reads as TGTGCCAGCACTTGGGACTCCAGGGACACTGAAGCTTTCTTT. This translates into CASTWDSRDTEAFF.

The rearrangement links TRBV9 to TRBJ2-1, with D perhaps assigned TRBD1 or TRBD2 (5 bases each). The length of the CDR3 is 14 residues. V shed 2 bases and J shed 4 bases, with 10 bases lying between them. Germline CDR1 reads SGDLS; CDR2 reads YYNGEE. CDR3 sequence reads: CASSVSGLYNEQFF. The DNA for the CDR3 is TGTGCCAGCAGCGTTTCGGGGCTATACAATGAGCAGTTCTTC. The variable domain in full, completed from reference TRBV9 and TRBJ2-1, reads DSGVTQTPKHLITATGQRVTLRCSPRSGDLSVYWYQQSLDQGLQFLIQYYNGEERAKGNILERFSAQQFPDLHSELNLSSLELGDSALYFCASSVSGLYNEQFFGPGTRLTVL.

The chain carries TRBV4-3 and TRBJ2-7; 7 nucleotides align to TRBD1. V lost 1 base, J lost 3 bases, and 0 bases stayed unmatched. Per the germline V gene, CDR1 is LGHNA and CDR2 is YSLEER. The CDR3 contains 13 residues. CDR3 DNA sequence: TGCGCCAGCAGCCAAGGGACAGGCTACGAGCAGTACTTC. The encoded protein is CASSQGTGYEQYF.

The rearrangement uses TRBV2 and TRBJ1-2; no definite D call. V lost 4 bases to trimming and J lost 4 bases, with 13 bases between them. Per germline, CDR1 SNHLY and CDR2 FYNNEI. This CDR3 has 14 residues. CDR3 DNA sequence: TGTGCCAGCAGTGTAGTGGCGGGGAGCTATGGCTACACCTTC. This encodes CASSVVAGSYGYTF.

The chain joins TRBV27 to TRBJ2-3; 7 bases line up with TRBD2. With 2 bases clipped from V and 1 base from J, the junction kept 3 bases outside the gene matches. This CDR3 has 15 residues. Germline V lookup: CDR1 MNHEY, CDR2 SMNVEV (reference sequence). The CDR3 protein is CASSLTSARTDTQYF. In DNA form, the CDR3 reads TGTGCCAGCAGTTTAACTAGCGCCCGCACAGATACGCAGTATTTT.

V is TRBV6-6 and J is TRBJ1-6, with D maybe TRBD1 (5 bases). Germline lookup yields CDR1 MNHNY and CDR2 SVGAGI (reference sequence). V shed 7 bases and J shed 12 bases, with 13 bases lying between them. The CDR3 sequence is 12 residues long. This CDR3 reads CASTHGGLPLHF. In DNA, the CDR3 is TGTGCCAGCACCCACGGGGGTTTACCCCTCCACTTT.

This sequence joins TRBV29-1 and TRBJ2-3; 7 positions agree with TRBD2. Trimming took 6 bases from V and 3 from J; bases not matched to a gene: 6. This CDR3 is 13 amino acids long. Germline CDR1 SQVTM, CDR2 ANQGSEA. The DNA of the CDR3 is TGCAGCGTACACGGGGGGAGAACAGATACGCAGTATTTT. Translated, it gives CSVHGGRTDTQYF.

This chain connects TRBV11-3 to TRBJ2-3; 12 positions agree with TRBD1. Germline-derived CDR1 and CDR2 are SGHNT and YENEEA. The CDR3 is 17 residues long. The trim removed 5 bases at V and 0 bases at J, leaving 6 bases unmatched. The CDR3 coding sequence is TGTGCCAGCAGCCGGGACAGGGGGCACAGTAGCACAGATACGCAGTATTTT. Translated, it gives CASSRDRGHSSTDTQYF.

CDR3 sequence: CASSEFGSNQPQHF. The CDR3 coding sequence is TGTGCCAGCAGTGAATTTGGCAGCAATCAGCCCCAGCATTTT. The chain recombines TRBV25-1 with TRBJ1-5; D not certain. The length of the CDR3 is 14 residues. Germline assignment: CDR1 MGHDK and CDR2 SYGVNS. V dropped 1 base and J dropped 1 base, with 5 bases sitting between them.

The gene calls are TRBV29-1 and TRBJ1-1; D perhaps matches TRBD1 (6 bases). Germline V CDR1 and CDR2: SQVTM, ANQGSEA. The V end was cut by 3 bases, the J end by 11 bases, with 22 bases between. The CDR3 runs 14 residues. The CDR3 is CSVEVGALSKEAFF. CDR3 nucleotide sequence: TGCAGCGTTGAGGTGGGGGCGCTAAGTAAAGAGGCTTTCTTT.

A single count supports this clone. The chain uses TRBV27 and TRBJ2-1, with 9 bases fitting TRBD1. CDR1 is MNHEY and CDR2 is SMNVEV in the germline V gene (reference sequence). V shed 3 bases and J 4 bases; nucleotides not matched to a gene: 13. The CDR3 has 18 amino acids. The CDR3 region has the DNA TGTGCCAGCAGTTTCGTTAGGTACCGGGACAGGGATTACAATGAGCAGTTCTTC. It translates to CASSFVRYRDRDYNEQFF.

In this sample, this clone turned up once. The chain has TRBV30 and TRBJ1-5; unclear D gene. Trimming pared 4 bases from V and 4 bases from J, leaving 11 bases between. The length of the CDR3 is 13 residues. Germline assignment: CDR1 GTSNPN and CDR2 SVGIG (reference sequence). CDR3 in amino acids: CAWNMAVNQPQHF. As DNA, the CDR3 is TGTGCCTGGAATATGGCAGTAAATCAGCCCCAGCATTTT.

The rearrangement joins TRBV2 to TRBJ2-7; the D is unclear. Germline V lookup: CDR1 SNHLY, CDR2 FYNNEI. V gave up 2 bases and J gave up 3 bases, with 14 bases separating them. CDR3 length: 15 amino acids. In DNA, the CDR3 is TGTGCCAGCAGTGAATCCGTCGGACCGCTCTACGAGCAGTACTTC. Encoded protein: CASSESVGPLYEQYF.

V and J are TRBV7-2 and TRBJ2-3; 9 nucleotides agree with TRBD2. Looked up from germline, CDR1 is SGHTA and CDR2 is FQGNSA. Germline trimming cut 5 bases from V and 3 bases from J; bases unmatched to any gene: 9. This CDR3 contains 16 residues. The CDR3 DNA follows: TGTGCCAGCAGCCTACGCGGGGGGGCGGGTACAGATACGCAGTATTTT. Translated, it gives CASSLRGGAGTDTQYF.

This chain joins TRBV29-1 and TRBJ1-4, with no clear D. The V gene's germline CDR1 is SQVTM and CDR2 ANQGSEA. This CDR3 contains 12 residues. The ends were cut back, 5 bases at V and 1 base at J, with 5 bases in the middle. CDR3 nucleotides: TGCAGCGTTCGGGAAACTAATGAAAAACTGTTTTTT. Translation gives CSVRETNEKLFF. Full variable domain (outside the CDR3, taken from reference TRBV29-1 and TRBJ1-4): SAVISQKPSRDICQRGTSLTIQCQVDSQVTMMFWYRQQPGQSLTLIATANQGSEATYESGFVIDKFPISRPNLTFSTLTVSNMSPEDSSIYLCSVRETNEKLFFGSGTQLSVL.

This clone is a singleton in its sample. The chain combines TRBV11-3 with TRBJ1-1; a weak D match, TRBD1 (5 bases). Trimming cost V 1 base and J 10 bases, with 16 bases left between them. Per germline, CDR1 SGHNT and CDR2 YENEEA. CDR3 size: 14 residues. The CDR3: CASSLVGRESVAFF. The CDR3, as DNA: TGTGCCAGCAGCTTAGTAGGCAGGGAATCCGTAGCTTTCTTT.

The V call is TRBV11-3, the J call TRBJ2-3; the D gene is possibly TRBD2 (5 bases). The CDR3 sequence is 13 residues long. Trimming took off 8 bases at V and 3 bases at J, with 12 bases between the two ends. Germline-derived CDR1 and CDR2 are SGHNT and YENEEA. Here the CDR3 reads CASALRGTDTQYF. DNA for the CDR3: TGTGCCAGCGCACTAAGAGGGACAGATACGCAGTATTTT.